This T cell receptor (beta chain) stems from a study of T cells in Graves' hyperthyroidism and ophthalmopathy. The table lists this clonotype with many counts. Template material for amplifying TCR beta CDR3 regions consisted of RNA transcripts. A first-round RT-PCR of the TCR CDR3 used the HTBI primer set. Via MiXCR, TCRdb re-called the multiplex PCR reads, giving one row per CDR3 protein. The table lists a few hundred thousand distinct CDR3 sequences, 12% to 15% of them singletons. The CDR3 runs to 13 residues. Germline V gene data show CDR1 as MNHEY and CDR2 as SVGAGI. Trimming shortened V by 2 bases and J by 3 bases, and 8 bases separated the two germline ends.

Sequenced material: blood. The rearrangement joins TRBV6-5 to TRBJ2-7; D gene uncertain. The sequence was collected from a woman aged 18-29 years with Graves' hyperthyroidism. Written as DNA, the CDR3 is TGTGCCAGCAGTTACGGGAAGCTCTACGAGCAGTACTTC. It codes for CASSYGKLYEQYF.